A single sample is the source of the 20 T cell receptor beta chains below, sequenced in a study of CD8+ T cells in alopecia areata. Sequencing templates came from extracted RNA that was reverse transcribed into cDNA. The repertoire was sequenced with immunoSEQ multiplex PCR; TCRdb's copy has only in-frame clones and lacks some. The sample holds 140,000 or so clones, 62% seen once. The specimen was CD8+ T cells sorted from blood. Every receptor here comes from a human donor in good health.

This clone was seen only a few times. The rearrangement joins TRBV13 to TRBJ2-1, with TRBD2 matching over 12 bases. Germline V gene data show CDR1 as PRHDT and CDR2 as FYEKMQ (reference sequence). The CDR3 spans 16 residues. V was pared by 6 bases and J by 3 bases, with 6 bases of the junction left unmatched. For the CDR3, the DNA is TGTGCCAGCAGGGCGACTAGCGGGAGTAGCTACAATGAGCAGTTCTTC. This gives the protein CASRATSGSSYNEQFF.

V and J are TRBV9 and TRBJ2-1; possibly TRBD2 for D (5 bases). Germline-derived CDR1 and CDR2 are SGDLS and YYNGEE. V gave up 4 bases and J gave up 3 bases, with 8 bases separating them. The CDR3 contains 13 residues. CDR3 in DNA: TGTGCCAGCAGCCTGGAGGACTACAATGAGCAGTTCTTC. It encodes CASSLEDYNEQFF.

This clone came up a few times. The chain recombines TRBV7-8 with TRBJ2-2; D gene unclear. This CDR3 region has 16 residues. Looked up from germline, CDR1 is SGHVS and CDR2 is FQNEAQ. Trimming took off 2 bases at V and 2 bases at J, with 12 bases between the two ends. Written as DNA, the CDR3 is TGTGCCAGCAGCTTAAGTGGGATGGGAAACACCGGGGAGCTGTTTTTT. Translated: CASSLSGMGNTGELFF.

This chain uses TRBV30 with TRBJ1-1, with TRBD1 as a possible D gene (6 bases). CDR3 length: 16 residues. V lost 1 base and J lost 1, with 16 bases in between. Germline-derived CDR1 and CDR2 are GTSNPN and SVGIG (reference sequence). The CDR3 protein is CAWSGPGTIPNTEAFF. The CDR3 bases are TGTGCCTGGAGTGGCCCCGGGACAATTCCGAACACTGAAGCTTTCTTT.

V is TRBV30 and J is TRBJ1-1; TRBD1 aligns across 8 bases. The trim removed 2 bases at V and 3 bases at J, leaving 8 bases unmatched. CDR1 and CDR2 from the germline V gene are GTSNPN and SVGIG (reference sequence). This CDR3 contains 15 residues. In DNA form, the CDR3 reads TGTGCCTGGAGTCCCCCCGTGACAGGGGACACTGAAGCTTTCTTT. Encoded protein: CAWSPPVTGDTEAFF. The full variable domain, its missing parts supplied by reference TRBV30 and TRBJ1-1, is SQTIHQWPATLVQPVGSPLSLECTVEGTSNPNLYWYRQAAGRGLQLLFYSVGIGQISSEVPQNLSASRPQDRQFILSSKKLLLSDSGFYLCAWSPPVTGDTEAFFGQGTRLTVV.

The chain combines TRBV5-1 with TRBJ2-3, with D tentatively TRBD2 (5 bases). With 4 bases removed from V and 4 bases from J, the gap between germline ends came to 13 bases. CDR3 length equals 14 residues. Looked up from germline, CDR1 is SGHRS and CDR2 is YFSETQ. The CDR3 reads CASSIGVVPDTQYF. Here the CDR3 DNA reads TGCGCCAGCAGCATCGGGGTAGTGCCAGATACGCAGTATTTT.

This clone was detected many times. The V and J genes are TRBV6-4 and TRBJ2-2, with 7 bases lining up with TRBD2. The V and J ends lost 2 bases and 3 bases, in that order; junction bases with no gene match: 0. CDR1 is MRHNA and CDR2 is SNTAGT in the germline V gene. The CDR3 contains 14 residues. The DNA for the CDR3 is TGTGCCAGCAGTGACGGACTAGACACCGGGGAGCTGTTTTTT. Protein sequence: CASSDGLDTGELFF.

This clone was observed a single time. CDR3 in amino acids: CASSQWTTYEQYF. The CDR3 nucleotides read TGTGCCAGCAGCCAATGGACTACCTACGAGCAGTACTTC. This chain uses TRBV14 with TRBJ2-7; D might be TRBD2 (6 bases). The CDR3 runs 13 residues. CDR1 is SGHDN and CDR2 is FVKESK in the germline V gene. The germline V and J ends were trimmed by 2 bases and 2 bases, with 7 bases remaining between them. Complete variable domain (other parts from reference TRBV14 and TRBJ2-7): EAGVTQFPSHSVIEKGQTVTLRCDPISGHDNLYWYRRVMGKEIKFLLHFVKESKQDESGMPNNRFLAERTGGTYSTLKVQPAELEDSGVYFCASSQWTTYEQYFGPGTRLTVT.

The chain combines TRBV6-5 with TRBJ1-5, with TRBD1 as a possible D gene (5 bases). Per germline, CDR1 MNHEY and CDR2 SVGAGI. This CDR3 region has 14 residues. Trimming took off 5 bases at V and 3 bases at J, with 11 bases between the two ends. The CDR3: CASSPGLPNQPQHF. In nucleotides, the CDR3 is TGTGCCAGCAGTCCGGGACTCCCCAATCAGCCCCAGCATTTT.

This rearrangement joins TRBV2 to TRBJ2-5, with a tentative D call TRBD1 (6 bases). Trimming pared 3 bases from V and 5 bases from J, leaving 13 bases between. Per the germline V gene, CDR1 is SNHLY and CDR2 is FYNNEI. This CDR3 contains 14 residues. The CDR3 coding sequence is TGTGCCAGCAGTGAGGCGCCAGGGGATGAGACCCAGTACTTC. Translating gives CASSEAPGDETQYF.

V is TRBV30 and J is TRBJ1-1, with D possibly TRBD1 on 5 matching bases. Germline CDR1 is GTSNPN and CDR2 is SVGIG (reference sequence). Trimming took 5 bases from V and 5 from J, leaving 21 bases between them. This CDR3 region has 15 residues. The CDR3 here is CAWDPPLRGTTEAFF. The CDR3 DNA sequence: TGTGCCTGGGACCCACCTCTCCGGGGGACGACTGAAGCTTTCTTT.

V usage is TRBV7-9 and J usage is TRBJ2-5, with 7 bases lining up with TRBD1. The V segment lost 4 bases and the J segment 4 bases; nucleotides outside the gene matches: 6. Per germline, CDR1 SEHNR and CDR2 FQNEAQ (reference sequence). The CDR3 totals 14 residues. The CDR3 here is CASSSDRTGETQYF. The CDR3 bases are TGTGCCAGCAGCTCGGACAGGACGGGAGAGACCCAGTACTTC.

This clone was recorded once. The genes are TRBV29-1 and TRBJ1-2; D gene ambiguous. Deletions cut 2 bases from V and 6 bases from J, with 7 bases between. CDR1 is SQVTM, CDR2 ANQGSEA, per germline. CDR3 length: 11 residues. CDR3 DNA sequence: TGCAGCGTTGAACAGAGGGATGGCTACACCTTC. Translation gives CSVEQRDGYTF.

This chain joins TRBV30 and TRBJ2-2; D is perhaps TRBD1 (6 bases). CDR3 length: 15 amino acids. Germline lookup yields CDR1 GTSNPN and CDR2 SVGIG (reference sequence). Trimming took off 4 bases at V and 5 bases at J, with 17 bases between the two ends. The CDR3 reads CAWIEAAGVTGELFF. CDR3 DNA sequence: TGTGCCTGGATAGAGGCCGCAGGGGTTACCGGGGAGCTGTTTTTT. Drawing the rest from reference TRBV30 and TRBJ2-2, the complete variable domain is SQTIHQWPATLVQPVGSPLSLECTVEGTSNPNLYWYRQAAGRGLQLLFYSVGIGQISSEVPQNLSASRPQDRQFILSSKKLLLSDSGFYLCAWIEAAGVTGELFFGEGSRLTVL.

The CDR3 loop is CSVAGGATGGNLYEQYF. The CDR3, as DNA: TGCAGCGTTGCAGGAGGGGCTACTGGGGGTAATTTGTACGAGCAGTACTTC. The chain joins TRBV29-1 to TRBJ2-7; a possible D gene is TRBD2 (6 bases). The V end lost 4 bases, the J end lost 4 bases, and 26 bases lay between the germline ends. The CDR3 has 17 residues. CDR1 is SQVTM, CDR2 ANQGSEA, per germline.

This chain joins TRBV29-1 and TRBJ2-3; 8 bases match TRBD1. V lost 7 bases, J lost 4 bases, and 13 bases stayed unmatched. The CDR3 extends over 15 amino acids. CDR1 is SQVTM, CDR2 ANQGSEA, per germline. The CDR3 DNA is TGCAGCGCCATCTACGGACAGGGCGGTGCAGATACGCAGTATTTT. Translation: CSAIYGQGGADTQYF.

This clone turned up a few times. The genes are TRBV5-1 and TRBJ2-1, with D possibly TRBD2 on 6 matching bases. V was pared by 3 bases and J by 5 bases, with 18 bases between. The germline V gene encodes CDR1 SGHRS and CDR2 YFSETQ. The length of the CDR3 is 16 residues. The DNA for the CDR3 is TGCGCCAGCAGCTCCCTTAGCGGATCTTGGGACAATGAGCAGTTCTTC. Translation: CASSSLSGSWDNEQFF. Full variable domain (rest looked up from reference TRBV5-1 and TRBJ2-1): KAGVTQTPRYLIKTRGQQVTLSCSPISGHRSVSWYQQTPGQGLQFLFEYFSETQRNKGNFPGRFSGRQFSNSRSEMNVSTLELGDSALYLCASSSLSGSWDNEQFFGPGTRLTVL.

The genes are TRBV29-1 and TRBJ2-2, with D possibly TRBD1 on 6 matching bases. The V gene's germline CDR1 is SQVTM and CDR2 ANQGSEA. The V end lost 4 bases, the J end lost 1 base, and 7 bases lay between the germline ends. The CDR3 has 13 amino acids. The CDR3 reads CSVAGENTGELFF. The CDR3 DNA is TGCAGCGTTGCAGGGGAGAACACCGGGGAGCTGTTTTTT.

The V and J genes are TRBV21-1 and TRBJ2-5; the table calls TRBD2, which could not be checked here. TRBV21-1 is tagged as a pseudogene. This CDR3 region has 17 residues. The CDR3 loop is CASSKDVTSGSLETQYF. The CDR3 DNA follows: TGTGCCAGCAGCAAAGATGTAACTAGCGGGAGTCTTGAGACCCAGTACTTC.

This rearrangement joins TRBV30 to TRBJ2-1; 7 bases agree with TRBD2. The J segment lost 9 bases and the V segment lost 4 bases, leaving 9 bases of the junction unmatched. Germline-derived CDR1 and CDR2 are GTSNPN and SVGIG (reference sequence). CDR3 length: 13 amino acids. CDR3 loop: CAWTGAGVSEQFF. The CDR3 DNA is TGTGCCTGGACTGGGGCGGGAGTATCTGAGCAGTTCTTC. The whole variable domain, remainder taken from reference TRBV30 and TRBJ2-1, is SQTIHQWPATLVQPVGSPLSLECTVEGTSNPNLYWYRQAAGRGLQLLFYSVGIGQISSEVPQNLSASRPQDRQFILSSKKLLLSDSGFYLCAWTGAGVSEQFFGPGTRLTVL.